Each of the 7 T cell receptor beta chains below was sequenced from the same sample in a study of shared clonotypes between healthy human individuals. Generated by immunoSEQ multiplex PCR, the TCRdb table keeps only in-frame clones and is missing some. The table records 2 million to 2.5 million clones, 85% to 95% of them present only once. Sequencing input: naive CD4+ T cells from PBMCs. Specified subset: CD45RA+ positively selected. These receptors all stem from a man younger than 35 in good health. Some clones in this sample may be carry-over from other donors' samples.

The CDR3 loop is CAISGGNRAYEQYF. In nucleotides, the CDR3 is TGTGCCATCAGTGGGGGTAACAGGGCTTACGAGCAGTACTTC. The gene calls are TRBV10-3 and TRBJ2-7; D is possibly TRBD1 (6 bases). V lost 4 bases and J lost 4, with 14 bases in between. This CDR3 comprises 14 residues. Germline CDR1 is ENHRY and CDR2 is SYGVKD.

To note about this clone: The same CDR3 also results from other DNA sequences found in this sample. This chain links TRBV28 with TRBJ2-5, with a possible D match to TRBD2 (6 bases). CDR1 and CDR2 (germline): MDHEN, SYDVKM. The CDR3 totals 13 residues. The ends were cut back, 6 bases at V and 5 bases at J, with 13 bases in the middle. The CDR3 nucleotides read TGTGCCAGCAGGTCCTCGGGGGTGGAGACCCAGTACTTC. Translated: CASRSSGVETQYF.

The chain is built from TRBV11-1 and TRBJ2-7; D is unresolved. CDR1 and CDR2 (germline): SGHAT, FQDESV (reference sequence). V was pared by 1 base and J by 1 base, with 14 bases between. CDR3 length: 16 residues. The CDR3 here is CASSLGDVSRSYEQYF. The CDR3 region has the DNA TGTGCCAGCAGCTTAGGGGATGTCAGCAGATCCTACGAGCAGTACTTC.

The CDR3 nucleotides read TGTGCCAGCAGCTTGCGTCCAGAAGCGGTCTACGAGCAGTACTTC. Translating it yields CASSLRPEAVYEQYF. The chain combines TRBV11-2 with TRBJ2-7, with D maybe TRBD2 (5 bases). V was trimmed by 3 bases and J by 3 bases, leaving 15 bases between them. Germline assignment: CDR1 SGHAT and CDR2 FQNNGV. CDR3 size: 15 residues. The full variable domain, with the rest looked up from reference TRBV11-2 and TRBJ2-7, is EAGVAQSPRYKIIEKRQSVAFWCNPISGHATLYWYQQILGQGPKLLIQFQNNGVVDDSQLPKDRFSAERLKGVDSTLKIQPAKLEDSAVYLCASSLRPEAVYEQYFGPGTRLTVT.

This chain links TRBV16 with TRBJ2-2, with D possibly being TRBD1 (5 bases). Between the trimmed V and J ends, which lost 0 bases and 7 bases, there was a span of 12 bases. This CDR3 has 15 amino acids. Germline CDR1 KGHSY, CDR2 FQNENV. The chain's CDR3 is CASSQSGARNGELFF. CDR3 DNA: TGTGCCAGCAGCCAATCAGGGGCGAGGAACGGGGAGCTGTTTTTT.

This chain joins TRBV7-9 and TRBJ2-3, with TRBD2 identical over 8 bases. CDR3 length: 16 amino acids. V was pared by 2 bases and J by 5 bases, with 9 bases of the junction left unmatched. CDR1 and CDR2 from the germline V gene are SEHNR and FQNEAQ (reference sequence). The chain's CDR3 is CASSLSGGLAGDTQYF. CDR3 coding DNA: TGTGCCAGCAGCTTAAGCGGAGGGCTAGCGGGAGATACGCAGTATTTT.

The chain employs TRBV11-2 and TRBJ2-1, with a possible D match to TRBD1 (5 bases). Germline V gives CDR1 SGHAT, CDR2 FQNNGV. The CDR3 extends over 14 amino acids. V was clipped by 4 bases and J by 8 bases, with 15 bases between them. The CDR3 here is CASSSGIWGYEQFF. The CDR3 nucleotides read TGTGCCAGCAGCTCAGGGATTTGGGGCTATGAGCAGTTCTTC.